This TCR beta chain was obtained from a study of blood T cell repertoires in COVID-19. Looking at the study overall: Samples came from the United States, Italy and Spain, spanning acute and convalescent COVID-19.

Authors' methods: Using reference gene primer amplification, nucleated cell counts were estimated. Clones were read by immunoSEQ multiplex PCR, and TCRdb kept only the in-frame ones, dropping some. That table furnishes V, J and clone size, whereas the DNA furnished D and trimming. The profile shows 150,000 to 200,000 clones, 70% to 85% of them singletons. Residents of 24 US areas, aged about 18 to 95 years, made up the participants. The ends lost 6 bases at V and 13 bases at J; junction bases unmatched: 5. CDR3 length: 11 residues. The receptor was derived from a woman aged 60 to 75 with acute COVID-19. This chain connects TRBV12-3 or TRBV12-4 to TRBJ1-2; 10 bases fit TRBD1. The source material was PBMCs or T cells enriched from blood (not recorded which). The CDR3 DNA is TGTGCCAGCAGCCGCGGGACAGGGGCCACCTTC. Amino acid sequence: CASSRGTGATF.